This TCR beta chain came from a study of OX40 agonist ivuxolimab in advanced cancers. Germline CDR1 reads SNHLY; CDR2 reads FYNNEI. The CDR3 runs 14 residues. The ends were cut back, 5 bases at V and 8 bases at J, with 16 bases in the middle. Here immunoSEQ multiplex PCR was the method, and the copy in TCRdb shows in-frame clones only, minus some. The profile shows about 40,000 clones, around 89% of them singletons. In the case of this clone: Its specificity is not known.

Blood was sampled at baseline, cycle 4 day 1, and cycle 7 day 1. Study conclusions and caveats: Normalized T-cell clonal expansion was also low in a subset of nonresponders.

The chain joins TRBV2 to TRBJ2-1; D tentatively fits TRBD1 or TRBD2 (5 bases each). The source of this sequence is an adult with an advanced solid tumor such as melanoma, head and neck, liver or kidney cancer. The material was CD4+ or CD8+ T cells sorted from blood, obtained in a trial of the OX40 agonist ivuxolimab. The CDR3 DNA is TGTGCCAGCAGTCCCGGGACGCTTGGCGATGAGCAGTTCTTC. It encodes CASSPGTLGDEQFF. Full variable domain (missing parts from reference TRBV2 and TRBJ2-1): EPEVTQTPSHQVTQMGQEVILRCVPISNHLYFYWYRQILGQKVEFLVSFYNNEISEKSEIFDDQFSVERPDGSNFTLKIRSTKLEDSAMYFCASSPGTLGDEQFFGPGTRLTVL.